A selection of T cell receptor beta chains follows, all from one sample in a study of blood T cell repertoires in COVID-19. The protocol was immunoSEQ multiplex PCR, while the TCRdb copy is restricted to in-frame clones and leaves out a portion. The data contain approximately 490,000 clones, roughly 87% of them seen just once; the ten biggest clones take up 0.7%. The sequencing sample was made of PBMCs or T cells enriched from blood (not recorded which). The source is a woman in her late teens or twenties who had recovered from COVID-19. Each CDR3 is given with its conserved first and last residue. Each record gives: J gene, clone size, D gene, V gene, CDR3 protein, CDR3 DNA. A D gene is named only where the DNA matches it firmly. Clone size appears in some rows only: once, few, many, or a class for an expanded clone.

TRBJ2-5 - - TRBV7-9 CASSRTPSQETQYF TGTGCCAGCAGCCGGACACCTTCGCAAGAGACCCAGTACTTC
TRBJ2-1 - TRBD1 TRBV6-5 CASSWTGYNEQFF TGTGCCAGCAGTTGGACAGGGTACAATGAGCAGTTCTTC
TRBJ2-3 - TRBD2 TRBV11-2 CASSLRTSGVSSTDTQYF TGTGCCAGCAGCTTAAGGACTAGCGGGGTTTCTAGCACAGATACGCAGTATTTT
TRBJ2-6 once - TRBV18 CASSRQQDSGANVLTF TGTGCCAGCTCACGACAACAGGACTCTGGGGCCAACGTCCTGACTTTC
TRBJ1-6 once - TRBV25-1 CASSSSYNSPLHF TGTGCCAGCTCCAGCTCCTATAATTCACCCCTCCACTTT
TRBJ1-2 - - TRBV10-3 CAISGRGNYGYTF TGTGCCATCAGTGGAAGAGGGAACTATGGCTACACCTTC
TRBJ2-1 - TRBD2 TRBV9 CASSPLGGMGSYNEQFF TGTGCCAGCAGCCCTTTGGGGGGGATGGGTTCCTACAATGAGCAGTTCTTC
TRBJ2-7 - - TRBV2 CASSYDSAYEQYF TGTGCCAGCAGTTACGACAGTGCCTACGAGCAGTACTTC
TRBJ1-2 - - TRBV21-1 CASRNRGQSYGYTF TGTGCCAGCAGGAACAGGGGGCAGAGCTATGGCTACACCTTC
TRBJ2-3 once - TRBV7-3 CASSFGGSTDTQYF TGTGCCAGCAGCTTTGGGGGCAGCACAGATACGCAGTATTTT
TRBJ2-7 once TRBD2 TRBV5-6 CASSWTAQLAGSHEQYF TGTGCCAGCAGTTGGACGGCACAACTAGCGGGGTCCCACGAGCAGTACTTC
TRBJ1-5 - - TRBV7-6 CASSPGLLNQPQHF TGTGCCAGCAGCCCGGGACTGCTGAATCAGCCCCAGCATTTT
TRBJ1-5 few TRBD1 TRBV7-9 CASSSGQGRGQPQHF TGTGCCAGCAGCTCCGGACAGGGCCGGGGTCAGCCCCAGCATTTT
TRBJ1-1 - - TRBV18 CASSPRGVNTEAFF TGTGCCAGCTCACCCCGCGGGGTGAACACTGAAGCTTTCTTT
TRBJ2-1 - TRBD2 TRBV6-5 CATRGDGRVSQFF TGTGCCACTAGAGGGGATGGGAGGGTTTCCCAGTTCTTC
TRBJ2-1 - - TRBV14 CASSSRGGWKRPYNEQFF TGTGCCAGCAGCTCCAGGGGCGGGTGGAAACGTCCCTACAATGAGCAGTTCTTC